This T cell receptor beta chain came from a study of T cell repertoires in cytomegalovirus infection. Study at large: Indications came from public TCR beta signatures; they pointed to CMV infection and to a matching HLA type.

For this clonotype: Its target is unknown.

Whole-study findings and limits: In two of eight donors, the top clonotype was HLA-C-restricted CMV-specific. Carriers of CMV and the relevant HLA type were discriminated by public TCR beta frequency.

TCRdb ran MiXCR on the reads and lists one entry per CDR3 protein. This repertoire shows around 900,000 distinct CDR3 sequences, approximately 30% found once; its top ten account for roughly 13%. CDR1 is MGHRA, CDR2 YSYEKL, per germline. The CDR3 loop spans 14 amino acids. V gave up 3 bases and J gave up 9 bases, with 15 bases separating them. The TCR comes from a human donor in good health (CMV status not recorded). Some clones in this sample may be carry-over from other donors' samples. The specimen was cultured CD8+ T cells from PBMCs, collected from culture after CMV antigen stimulation. The V call is TRBV4-1, the J call TRBJ2-1, with a tentative D call TRBD2 (6 bases). This CDR3 is CASSQWGEVTEQFF. As DNA, the CDR3 is TGCGCCAGCAGCCAGTGGGGGGAAGTGACTGAGCAGTTCTTC.